The entry that follows covers one T cell receptor beta chain sequence. Its antigen is not known. The sample originates from a study of human T cells and chemical hapten exposure. Turning to the study itself: Alopecia universalis, totalis or areata was present in patients who were mostly female.

The CDR3 consists of 13 residues. The V end was cut by 6 bases, the J end by 3 bases, with 9 bases between. TCRdb redid the calling of the RACE reads with MiXCR, one entry per CDR3 protein. The data show a few hundred thousand distinct CDR3 sequences, roughly 6% seen once. Time point defined: patch test 2, 6 weeks after DPC sensitization. The treatment was: therapeutic diphenylcyclopropenone sensitization with weekly scalp DPC. General study results and limits: TCRs above 1 in 1000 frequency did not change with DPC sensitization.

The clonotype originates from a woman aged 18-29 years with alopecia areata. Some clones in this sample may be carry-over from other donors' samples. This chain joins TRBV12-3 or TRBV12-4 and TRBJ1-5; no clear D. The sample consisted of whole blood, taken in connection with sensitization to the hapten diphenylcyclopropenone (DPC). CDR3: CASRGVLNQPQHF. The CDR3 DNA is TGTGCCAGCAGAGGCGTTCTCAATCAGCCCCAGCATTTT.